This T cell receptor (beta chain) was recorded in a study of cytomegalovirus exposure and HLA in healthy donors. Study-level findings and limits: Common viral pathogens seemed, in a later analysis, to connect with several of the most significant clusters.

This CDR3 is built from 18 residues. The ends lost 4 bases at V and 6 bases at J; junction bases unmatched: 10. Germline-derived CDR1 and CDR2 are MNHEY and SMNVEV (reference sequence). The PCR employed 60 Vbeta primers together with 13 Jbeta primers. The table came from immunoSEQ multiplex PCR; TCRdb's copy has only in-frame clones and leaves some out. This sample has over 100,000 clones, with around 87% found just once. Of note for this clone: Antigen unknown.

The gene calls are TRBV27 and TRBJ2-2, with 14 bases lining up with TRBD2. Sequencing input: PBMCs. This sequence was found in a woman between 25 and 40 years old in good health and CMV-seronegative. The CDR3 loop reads CASSSRLAGGQAAGELFF. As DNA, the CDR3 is TGTGCCAGCAGTTCCCGACTAGCGGGAGGGCAGGCGGCCGGGGAGCTGTTTTTT.